This TCR beta chain is drawn from a study of shared T cell receptors in the human thymus. After removal of 3 bases from V and 4 bases from J, the junction contained 11 bases not matched to a gene. Germline lookup yields CDR1 SGDLS and CDR2 YYNGEE. The CDR3 extends over 16 amino acids. Only in-frame clones appear in the TCRdb table, and some are missing; sequencing was by immunoSEQ multiplex PCR. The sample records some 720,000 clones, 88% being singletons. These data were also filed under a second study, of human thymus T cells. Per that paper: During corrective heart surgery, resections were taken, and the thymus tissue came from them.

The chain employs TRBV9 and TRBJ2-7, with TRBD2 identical over 9 bases. The sequenced material came from thymocytes. This clonotype originated in a boy younger than two with a congenital heart defect. The CDR3 loop reads CASSAGPPAGGYEQYF. CDR3 coding DNA: TGTGCCAGCAGCGCAGGTCCCCCTGCGGGAGGGTACGAGCAGTACTTC. The full variable domain, completed using reference TRBV9 and TRBJ2-7, is DSGVTQTPKHLITATGQRVTLRCSPRSGDLSVYWYQQSLDQGLQFLIQYYNGEERAKGNILERFSAQQFPDLHSELNLSSLELGDSALYFCASSAGPPAGGYEQYFGPGTRLTVT.